A single sample gave rise to the 8 T cell receptor beta chains below, sequenced in a study of blood T cells in healthy people across ages. Using a J-beta primer mix together with a sample-barcoded 5' primer, a second PCR was run for roughly 6 to 11 cycles. TCRdb called the 5' RACE reads again in MiXCR, with one record for every CDR3 protein. The sample includes approximately 670,000 distinct CDR3 sequences, 35% to 50% of them seen just once. Sequenced: blood. Every receptor here comes from a man of 80 years or more in good health.

This clonotype was seen repeatedly, ten times or more. V gene TRBV27 combines with J gene TRBJ2-7; D might be TRBD2 (7 bases). CDR3 length: 14 amino acids. Germline CDR1 and CDR2: MNHEY and SMNVEV (reference sequence). V shed 2 bases and J shed 4 bases, with 12 bases lying between them. CDR3: CASSLREGEYEQYF. Here the CDR3 DNA reads TGTGCCAGCAGTTTAAGGGAGGGGGAATACGAGCAGTACTTC.

With regard to this clonotype: This may be a read error, as it is one base from a much larger clone. The rearrangement links TRBV2 to TRBJ1-2, with D possibly being TRBD1 (5 bases). Per germline, CDR1 SNHLY and CDR2 FYNNEI. This CDR3 has 14 amino acids. CDR3 region: CANSEDRGALGYTF. CDR3 in DNA: TGTGCCAACAGTGAAGATCGGGGCGCCCTTGGCTACACCTTC.

The CDR3 here is CAGDRDPYEQYF. In DNA form, the CDR3 reads TGTGCTGGAGACCGGGACCCCTACGAGCAGTACTTC. The chain uses TRBV19 and TRBJ2-7; TRBD1 or TRBD2 may be the D gene (5 bases each). This CDR3 has 12 residues. Germline loops: CDR1 LNHDA, CDR2 SQIVND (reference sequence).

CDR3 nucleotides: TGTGCCAGCTCCCTATCCGGGACAGGGGGTCTCGAGCAGTACTTC. It encodes CASSLSGTGGLEQYF. V is TRBV7-6 and J is TRBJ2-7; 11 bases align to TRBD1. V was pared by 8 bases and J by 6 bases, with 12 bases of the junction left unmatched. The CDR3 length is 15 residues. Germline V gene sequence: CDR1 SGHVS, CDR2 FNYEAQ.

The CDR3: CASSGGGVQETQYF. DNA for the CDR3: TGTGCCAGCAGCGGCGGTGGGGTCCAAGAGACCCAGTACTTC. The chain recombines TRBV6-6 with TRBJ2-5, with unresolved D. This CDR3 has 14 amino acids. CDR1 and CDR2 from the germline V gene are MNHNY and SVGAGI (reference sequence). Trimming took 6 bases from V and 1 from J, leaving 12 bases between them.

The rearrangement joins TRBV7-9 to TRBJ1-3; D remains unclear. The CDR3 spans 14 residues. Germline V lookup: CDR1 SEHNR, CDR2 FQNEAQ (reference sequence). The V and J ends lost 4 bases and 4 bases respectively, with 11 bases between them. The CDR3 loop is CASSSHTVGNTIYF. Here the CDR3 DNA reads TGTGCCAGCAGCTCCCATACTGTCGGAAACACCATATATTTT. The whole variable domain, filled in from reference TRBV7-9 and TRBJ1-3, reads DTGVSQNPRHKITKRGQNVTFRCDPISEHNRLYWYRQTLGQGPEFLTYFQNEAQLEKSRLLSDRFSAERPKGSFSTLEIQRTEQGDSAMYLCASSSHTVGNTIYFGEGSWLTVV.

The V and J genes are TRBV7-8 and TRBJ2-7; D might be TRBD1 or TRBD2, each matching 5 bases. Trimming stripped 4 bases from V and 3 bases from J, with 13 bases between. The CDR3 length is 14 residues. Germline lookup yields CDR1 SGHVS and CDR2 FQNEAQ. CDR3 residues: CASSSGTLNYEQYF. As DNA, the CDR3 is TGTGCCAGCAGCTCCGGGACGTTGAACTACGAGCAGTACTTC.

This clonotype has a handful of counts. The rearrangement links TRBV14 to TRBJ2-1; 11 bases line up with TRBD2. The CDR3 totals 19 residues. CDR1 and CDR2 (germline): SGHDN, FVKESK. Germline trimming cut 1 base from V and 0 bases from J; bases unmatched to any gene: 8. CDR3 amino acids: CASSQGLAGGRSSYNEQFF. The CDR3 coding sequence is TGTGCCAGCAGCCAAGGGCTAGCGGGGGGCCGGAGCTCCTACAATGAGCAGTTCTTC.